The 11 T cell receptor beta chains reported below all come from one sample, sequenced in a study of T cells expressing NK-cell markers. TCRdb re-called the 5' RACE reads; every CDR3 protein appears as one record, without DNA. The table for this sample gives 550,000 or so distinct CDR3 sequences. Sequencing was performed on blood T cells: a sorted CD56 or NKG2C T cell subset, CD4+ or CD8+ T cells, or bulk PBMC T cells (not recorded which). The receptors come from a man between 18 and 29 years old in good health.

The chain is built from TRBV4-2 and TRBJ2-4; TCRdb designates TRBD2, a call that cannot be tested without DNA. The germline gives CDR1 LGHNA, CDR2 YNFKEQ. There are 19 residues in the CDR3. The CDR3 region is CASSQVGLGLAEAKNIQYF.

V is TRBV3-1 and J is TRBJ1-1; TCRdb's D call of TRBD1 is untestable without DNA. CDR3 length equals 15 residues. Germline V gene lookup returns CDR1 LGHDT and CDR2 YNNKEL (reference sequence). CDR3 amino acids: CASSQGPGGGTEAFF.

This chain connects TRBV7-6 to TRBJ2-3; lacking DNA, the TRBD2 call made by TCRdb goes unchecked. Germline V lookup: CDR1 SGHVS, CDR2 FNYEAQ. This CDR3 is built from 20 residues. The CDR3: CASSLGLGLAGGYGPDTQYF.

V is TRBV5-1 and J is TRBJ2-1; the TCRdb D gene call, TRBD2, has no DNA to confirm it. CDR1 SGHRS and CDR2 YFSETQ come from the germline V gene. The CDR3 totals 17 residues. CDR3 in amino acids: CASTPSSGRSSYNEQFF. Using reference TRBV5-1 and TRBJ2-1 for the parts outside the CDR3, the full variable domain is KAGVTQTPRYLIKTRGQQVTLSCSPISGHRSVSWYQQTPGQGLQFLFEYFSETQRNKGNFPGRFSGRQFSNSRSEMNVSTLELGDSALYLCASTPSSGRSSYNEQFFGPGTRLTVL.

The CDR3 loop reads CSVAGESGTDTQYF. V and J are TRBV29-1 and TRBJ2-3; lacking DNA, the TRBD2 call made by TCRdb goes unchecked. CDR3 length: 14 amino acids. Germline CDR1 and CDR2: SQVTM and ANQGSEA.

The genes are TRBV24-1 and TRBJ2-1; TCRdb calls TRBD1, which cannot be checked without DNA. This CDR3 is 16 amino acids long. CDR1 is KGHDR, CDR2 SFDVKD, per germline. CDR3 region: CATSATGGNFLNEQFF.

The CDR3 protein is CASSWGSGANTGELFF. The chain links TRBV5-1 to TRBJ2-2; as DNA is missing, the TRBD1 call by TCRdb cannot be tested. CDR3 length equals 16 residues. The germline gives CDR1 SGHRS, CDR2 YFSETQ.

The chain couples TRBV4-2 to TRBJ2-7; absent DNA, TCRdb's TRBD1 call cannot be checked. The CDR3 totals 16 residues. Germline CDR1 is LGHNA and CDR2 is YNFKEQ. The CDR3 spells CASSQKVGQGRSEQYF.

This chain's CDR3 is CASTPGGDQPQHF. The rearrangement joins TRBV7-9 to TRBJ1-5; TCRdb picks TRBD1, but there is no DNA to check that call. CDR3 length equals 13 residues. The germline gives CDR1 SEHNR, CDR2 FQNEAQ (reference sequence).

This chain uses TRBV24-1 with TRBJ2-1. Germline V CDR1 and CDR2: KGHDR, SFDVKD. The CDR3 length is 14 residues. The CDR3 loop reads CATSGGSSYNEQFF.

This chain joins TRBV20-1 and TRBJ2-5. The CDR3 is 13 amino acids. Germline CDR1 and CDR2: DFQATT and SNEGSKA (reference sequence). CDR3 amino acids: CSARDLAWETQYF.